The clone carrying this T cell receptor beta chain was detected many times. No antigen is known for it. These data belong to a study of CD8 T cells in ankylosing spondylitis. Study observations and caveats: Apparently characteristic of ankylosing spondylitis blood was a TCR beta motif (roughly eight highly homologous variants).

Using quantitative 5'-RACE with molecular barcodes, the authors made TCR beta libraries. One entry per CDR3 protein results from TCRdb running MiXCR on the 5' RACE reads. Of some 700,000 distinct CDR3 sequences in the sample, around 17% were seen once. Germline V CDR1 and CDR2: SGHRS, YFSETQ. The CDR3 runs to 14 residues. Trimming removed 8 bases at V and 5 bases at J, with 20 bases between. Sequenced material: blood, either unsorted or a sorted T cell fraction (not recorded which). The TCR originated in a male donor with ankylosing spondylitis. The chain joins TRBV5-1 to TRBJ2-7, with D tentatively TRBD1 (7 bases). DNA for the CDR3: TGCGCCAGTCACGTTGCCAGGGGGGAGGACGAGCAGTACTTC. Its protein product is CASHVARGEDEQYF.